Below, one T cell receptor (beta chain) is given with its context. What it binds is unknown. Study-wide findings and caveats: Tumor-infiltrating Treg TCR alpha and beta sequences overlapped most with tumor naive CD4+ T cells, then blood naive. The larger cohort examined one V-J beta rearrangement, not whole repertoires.

Germline CDR1 LGHDT, CDR2 YNNKEL (reference sequence). The CDR3 contains 15 residues. V gave up 0 bases and J gave up 10 bases, with 16 bases separating them. After constant-region reverse-primer amplification, full-length variable regions underwent semi-nested PCR with Nested Universal Primer A. In TCRdb, the 5' RACE reads were re-called with MiXCR into one record per CDR3 protein. The table has tens of thousands of distinct CDR3 sequences, around 30% seen once. Naive CD4+ T cells were purified with Tregs depleted by CD25. The sample taken for sequencing was tumor-infiltrating naive CD4+ T cells sorted from the breast tumor. This sample's subset: naive CD4+ T cells, CD4+CD45RA+CD25-. The chain uses TRBV3-1 and TRBJ2-1; D is tentatively TRBD1 or TRBD2 (5 bases each). This TCR was recovered from a female donor with breast cancer. The CDR3 loop is CASSQDSGDLREQFF. The CDR3 nucleotides read TGTGCCAGCAGCCAAGATTCCGGGGACCTTCGAGAGCAGTTCTTC.